The sequence of this T cell receptor (beta chain) was determined in a study of cytomegalovirus exposure and HLA in healthy donors. Regarding the study as a whole: With later analysis, a missense DCLRE1C variant became linked to TCR beta V- and J-gene trimming. It was 164 TCR beta chains that were listed as cytomegalovirus-associated.

Points on this clone: What it binds is unknown.

The PCR employed 60 Vbeta primers together with 13 Jbeta primers. In the original workflow: It was a later analysis that counted around 85 million unique TCR beta chains, of which roughly 11 million were shared. Sequenced by immunoSEQ multiplex PCR; TCRdb stores in-frame clones only, minus some. V and J calls plus clone size are reproduced from that table; the DNA served to infer D and trimming. Altogether around 140,000 clones are present, roughly three quarters being singletons, with the ten largest covering 2.5% to 3%. The CDR3 extends over 14 amino acids. V dropped 3 bases and J dropped 5 bases, with 8 bases sitting between them. Germline CDR1 and CDR2: MNHEY and SMNVEV (reference sequence).

The chain links TRBV27 to TRBJ1-6; perhaps TRBD1 as D (6 bases). The TCR was taken from a female donor in good health and CMV-seronegative. The specimen was PBMCs. The CDR3 loop is CASSFRTDNSPLHF. The DNA for the CDR3 is TGTGCCAGCAGTTTCCGGACAGATAATTCACCCCTCCACTTT.